The next 28 T cell receptor beta chains were all read from a single sample in a study of glioma-infiltrating T cells. Amplification of TCR alpha and beta CDR3 regions from RNA used iRepertoire nested multiplex PCR. MiXCR, run by TCRdb on the multiplex PCR reads, gives a single entry per CDR3 protein. The sample contains about 21,000 distinct CDR3 sequences, under 30% of which appear only once. Material: glioma tissue, nonneoplastic brain tissue, or PBMCs (not recorded which). The receptor source for this set is a human donor with low-grade glioma or glioblastoma, undergoing nonglioma brain surgery, or in good health (not recorded which).

This clonotype was observed at least ten times. CDR3 in amino acids: CSARSSASSYEQYF. As DNA, the CDR3 is TGCAGTGCTAGATCGTCAGCGTCTTCCTACGAGCAGTACTTC. The V gene is TRBV20-1, the J gene TRBJ2-7, with D uncertain. The CDR3 has 14 residues. Trimming cost V 2 bases and J 1 base, with 12 bases left between them. CDR1 is DFQATT, CDR2 SNEGSKA, per germline (reference sequence).

This clonotype was observed many times. The V gene is TRBV7-6, the J gene TRBJ1-1; D may be TRBD1 (5 bases). Germline V gene lookup returns CDR1 SGHVS and CDR2 FNYEAQ. This CDR3 comprises 13 residues. The ends were cut back, 5 bases at V and 4 bases at J, with 11 bases in the middle. CDR3 nucleotides: TGTGCCAGCAGCAGGGGAGTCGGCACTGAAGCTTTCTTT. Translated, it gives CASSRGVGTEAFF.

The sample holds many counts of this clonotype. The chain couples TRBV27 to TRBJ1-2; D ambiguous. Germline V gene data show CDR1 as MNHEY and CDR2 as SMNVEV (reference sequence). The CDR3 totals 11 residues. V shed 8 bases and J shed 0 bases, with 4 bases lying between them. The CDR3 DNA reads TGTGCCAGCGGGACTAACTATGGCTACACCTTC. Its protein is CASGTNYGYTF.

With regard to this clonotype: One end of the junction does not line up with germline, which may come from a read error. The chain links TRBV12-3 or TRBV12-4 to TRBJ2-3; 10 bases match TRBD2. This CDR3 is built from 15 residues. The CDR3 region has the DNA TGTGCCAGCAGTGTAGCGGGGGGCGTAGCAGATACGCAGTATTTT. Protein product: CASSVAGGVADTQYF.

This clonotype was counted at least ten times. This chain joins TRBV6-2 or TRBV6-3 and TRBJ2-7; 9 bases are a match to TRBD1. CDR1 and CDR2 from the germline V gene are MNHEY and SVGEGT. The V gene end was trimmed by 0 bases and the J gene end by 4 bases; junction bases not matched to a gene: 1. The CDR3 is 14 residues long. The CDR3, as DNA: TGTGCCAGCAGTTACTCGACAGGGGGTTACGAGCAGTACTTC. It specifies CASSYSTGGYEQYF.

This clonotype is medium-sized in the sample. The chain couples TRBV7-9 to TRBJ1-1; weak D call: TRBD1 (5 bases). CDR1 is SEHNR, CDR2 FQNEAQ, per germline (reference sequence). CDR3 size: 13 residues. Trimming pared 7 bases from V and 5 bases from J, leaving 14 bases between. The CDR3 here is CASTRQLETEAFF. The CDR3 nucleotides are TGTGCCAGCACCAGACAGCTAGAAACTGAAGCTTTCTTT.

The chain joins TRBV7-6 to TRBJ1-2, with no clear D. Per the germline V gene, CDR1 is SGHVS and CDR2 is FNYEAQ. The CDR3 consists of 13 residues. The V gene lost 4 bases and the J gene lost 4 bases, with 10 bases spanning the gap. CDR3 loop: CASSSGLSYGYTF. The CDR3 region has the DNA TGTGCCAGCAGCTCGGGCCTCAGCTATGGCTACACCTTC.

The chain carries TRBV3-1 and TRBJ2-5; 12 positions agree with TRBD1. The germline gives CDR1 LGHDT, CDR2 YNNKEL (reference sequence). The CDR3 has 18 residues. Trimming cost V 4 bases and J 7 bases; bases outside gene matches: 16. The CDR3 nucleotides are TGTGCCAGCAGCCGAGTTACCGGGACAGGGGGCCCGCCAGGGACCCAGTACTTC. Translated, it gives CASSRVTGTGGPPGTQYF.

This clonotype has a handful of counts. The rearrangement uses TRBV4-3 and TRBJ2-3; D is uncertain. The CDR3 runs 15 residues. Germline V gene sequence: CDR1 LGHNA, CDR2 YSLEER. The ends were cut back, 3 bases at V and 5 bases at J, with 15 bases in the middle. In DNA form, the CDR3 reads TGCGCCAGCAGCCAGACTGGAAGCCAGGAAGATACGCAGTATTTT. This encodes CASSQTGSQEDTQYF.

Many counts were recorded for this clonotype. V and J are TRBV7-8 and TRBJ2-5; 8 nucleotides align to TRBD2. CDR3 length: 14 residues. CDR1 is SGHVS and CDR2 is FQNEAQ in the germline V gene. After removal of 5 bases from V and 7 bases from J, the junction contained 9 bases not matched to a gene. The CDR3 spells CASSGGLVTGTQYF. The CDR3 nucleotides read TGTGCCAGCAGCGGGGGACTAGTAACAGGGACCCAGTACTTC.

The chain uses TRBV12-3 or TRBV12-4 and TRBJ2-7; D not certain. V shed 3 bases and J shed 1 base, with 13 bases lying between them. The CDR3 length is 15 residues. This CDR3 reads CASSLTAGDSYEQYF. As DNA, the CDR3 is TGTGCCAGCAGTTTGACGGCAGGAGATTCCTACGAGCAGTACTTC.

In this sample, this clonotype turned up many times. This chain uses TRBV4-3 with TRBJ2-1; D gene unclear. V was trimmed by 0 bases and J by 3 bases, leaving 6 bases between them. There are 14 residues in the CDR3. CDR1 is LGHNA and CDR2 is YSLEER in the germline V gene. In DNA form, the CDR3 reads TGCGCCAGCAGCCAAGATTATGACTACAATGAGCAGTTCTTC. Residues: CASSQDYDYNEQFF.

This clonotype was seen repeatedly, ten times or more. V is TRBV7-4 and J is TRBJ1-3; D not resolved. V was pared by 3 bases and J by 0 bases, with 6 bases between. The CDR3 sequence is 14 residues long. The germline V gene encodes CDR1 SGHVT and CDR2 SQSDAQ. In DNA, the CDR3 is TGTGCCAGCAGCTTTCGGACCTCTGGAAACACCATATATTTT. This gives the protein CASSFRTSGNTIYF. Based on the CDR3 plus reference TRBV7-4 and TRBJ1-3, the full variable domain is GAGVSQSPRYKVAKRGRDVALRCDSISGHVTLYWYRQTLGQGSEVLTYSQSDAQRDKSGRPSGRFSAERPERSVSTLKIQRTEQGDSAVYLCASSFRTSGNTIYFGEGSWLTVV.

The rearrangement links TRBV29-1 to TRBJ2-1; 11 positions match TRBD1. V gave up 3 bases and J gave up 6 bases; unmatched junction bases: 4. Germline assignment: CDR1 SQVTM and CDR2 ANQGSEA. CDR3 length equals 14 residues. CDR3 sequence reads: CSVETGQGGNEQFF. The CDR3 DNA sequence: TGCAGCGTTGAGACGGGACAGGGGGGCAATGAGCAGTTCTTC.

Regarding this clonotype: Being one base from a much bigger clone, this may be a read error. V and J are TRBV4-1 and TRBJ1-1; the D is unclear. Germline assignment: CDR1 MGHRA and CDR2 YSYEKL. The V and J ends lost 3 bases and 3 bases respectively, with 8 bases between them. The CDR3 has 13 residues. The CDR3 sequence: CASSHGLDTEAFF. DNA for the CDR3: TGCGCCAGCAGCCATGGACTGGACACTGAAGCTTTCTTT.

The sample holds a few counts of this clonotype. CDR3 protein: CASSLEINQPQHF. The CDR3 DNA reads as TGTGCCAGCAGCTTAGAGATCAATCAGCCCCAGCATTTT. The chain uses TRBV7-2 and TRBJ1-5; no reliable D call. This CDR3 has 13 residues. The V end was cut by 1 base, the J end by 3 bases, with 4 bases between. Germline CDR1 is SGHTA and CDR2 is FQGNSA. Full variable domain (rest looked up from reference TRBV7-2 and TRBJ1-5): GAGVSQSPSNKVTEKGKDVELRCDPISGHTALYWYRQSLGQGLEFLIYFQGNSAPDKSGLPSDRFSAERTGGSVSTLTIQRTQQEDSAVYLCASSLEINQPQHFGDGTRLSIL.

The chain recombines TRBV7-2 with TRBJ1-1, with 11 bases identical to TRBD1. The CDR3 has 14 amino acids. Germline V gives CDR1 SGHTA, CDR2 FQGNSA. J was trimmed by 10 bases and V by 6 bases; bases with no gene match: 10. This CDR3 reads CASSLLRTGGVAFF. The CDR3 bases are TGTGCCAGCAGTTTACTGAGGACAGGGGGCGTAGCTTTCTTT.

The table lists this clonotype with many counts. V usage is TRBV20-1 and J usage is TRBJ2-3, with 11 bases matching TRBD2. This CDR3 contains 14 residues. Trimming cost V 5 bases and J 1 base; bases outside gene matches: 2. Germline-derived CDR1 and CDR2 are DFQATT and SNEGSKA (reference sequence). The CDR3 here is CSAVTSGGTDTQYF. CDR3 bases: TGCAGTGCTGTGACTAGCGGGGGCACAGATACGCAGTATTTT.

This clonotype was observed once. The chain joins TRBV7-9 to TRBJ1-4; TRBD1 matches 7 bases. The CDR3 contains 13 residues. Germline CDR1 SEHNR, CDR2 FQNEAQ (reference sequence). V shed 5 bases, J shed 9 bases, and the junction held 6 bases outside the gene matches. The CDR3 coding sequence is TGTGCCAGCAGCACCAGACAGGGAAAAAAACTGTTTTTT. Encoded protein: CASSTRQGKKLFF. The full variable domain, its missing parts supplied by reference TRBV7-9 and TRBJ1-4, is DTGVSQNPRHKITKRGQNVTFRCDPISEHNRLYWYRQTLGQGPEFLTYFQNEAQLEKSRLLSDRFSAERPKGSFSTLEIQRTEQGDSAMYLCASSTRQGKKLFFGSGTQLSVL.

This clonotype was counted at least ten times. CDR3 residues: CASSQATGGLSGKETQYF. DNA for the CDR3: TGTGCCAGCAGTCAGGCTACGGGGGGACTTTCCGGTAAAGAGACCCAGTACTTC. The chain couples TRBV7-2 to TRBJ2-5; 7 bases map to TRBD2. The CDR3 sequence is 18 residues long. Germline CDR1 is SGHTA and CDR2 is FQGNSA. V shed 6 bases, J shed 3 bases, and the junction held 19 bases outside the gene matches.

A few counts support this clonotype. The gene calls are TRBV6-2 or TRBV6-3 and TRBJ1-2; D gene ambiguous. This CDR3 is built from 12 residues. Trimming shortened V by 4 bases and J by 3 bases, and 6 bases separated the two germline ends. Germline CDR1 is MNHEY and CDR2 is SVGEGT. The CDR3 DNA follows: TGTGCCAGCAGTTTCGGGGACTATGGCTACACCTTC. It encodes CASSFGDYGYTF.

This clonotype appeared a few times. This chain joins TRBV4-3 and TRBJ2-1; D not certain. Germline V gene data show CDR1 as LGHNA and CDR2 as YSLEER. V was cut by 5 bases and J by 8 bases, with 13 bases left in between. The CDR3 extends over 13 amino acids. CDR3 in amino acids: CASSIWRSDEQFF. In nucleotides, the CDR3 is TGCGCCAGCAGCATATGGCGGAGCGATGAGCAGTTCTTC.

A single count supports this clonotype. A much larger clone lies one base from this, so it may be a read error. Written as DNA, the CDR3 is TGTGCCAGCAATTCCCCGGTAGCGGGGTCCTCAGAGACCCAGTACTTC. Translated, it gives CASNSPVAGSSETQYF. The gene calls are TRBV6-5 and TRBJ2-5, with 8 nucleotides matching TRBD2. Germline V gene lookup returns CDR1 MNHEY and CDR2 SVGAGI. With V trimmed by 7 bases and J by 4 bases, 14 bases remained unmatched. This CDR3 has 16 amino acids.

This clonotype has a count of ten or more. The J gene is TRBJ2-1, the V gene TRBV28; D is uncertain. V was shortened by 5 bases and J by 9 bases, with 8 bases between the two germline ends. Germline CDR1 MDHEN, CDR2 SYDVKM. The CDR3 spans 11 residues. For the CDR3, the DNA is TGTGCCAGCAGTATGCGCAGTGAGCAGTTCTTC. It codes for CASSMRSEQFF.

This chain links TRBV13 with TRBJ2-7; D not resolved. This CDR3 spans 14 amino acids. Germline CDR1 and CDR2: PRHDT and FYEKMQ (reference sequence). Between the trimmed V and J ends, which lost 5 bases and 3 bases, there was a span of 14 bases. This CDR3 reads CASSTWTPDYEQYF. CDR3 DNA: TGTGCCAGCAGCACCTGGACCCCCGACTACGAGCAGTACTTC.

The V call is TRBV30, the J call TRBJ2-3; D call uncertain. The CDR3 is made up of 15 amino acids. Deletions cut 4 bases from V and 0 bases from J, with 14 bases between. In germline, CDR1 is GTSNPN, CDR2 SVGIG (reference sequence). Here the CDR3 reads CAWTRASLSTDTQYF. CDR3 coding DNA: TGTGCCTGGACTCGGGCCAGCCTTAGCACAGATACGCAGTATTTT.

This clonotype was seen ten or more times. This chain links TRBV4-3 with TRBJ1-1; D is perhaps TRBD1 (5 bases). Germline V gene data show CDR1 as LGHNA and CDR2 as YSLEER. There are 15 residues in the CDR3. With 0 bases removed from V and 5 bases from J, the gap between germline ends came to 13 bases. In DNA, the CDR3 is TGCGCCAGCAGCCAAGAGCAGGGTTTGAGAACTGAAGCTTTCTTT. Its translation is CASSQEQGLRTEAFF.

This clonotype was picked up a small number of times. The chain joins TRBV7-6 to TRBJ2-2; D remains ambiguous. V gave up 5 bases and J gave up 1 base, with 5 bases separating them. This CDR3 has 13 residues. The germline CDR1 and CDR2 sequences are SGHVS and FNYEAQ. The chain's CDR3 is CASSPQNTGELFF. In DNA, the CDR3 is TGTGCCAGCAGCCCGCAGAACACCGGGGAGCTGTTTTTT.